This T cell receptor beta chain was captured by sequencing in a study of cytomegalovirus exposure and HLA in healthy donors. Broader study findings: Most CMV-associated TCR beta chains were later found to appear HLA-restricted. The authors assumed roughly uniform sequencing depth across donors for presence/absence analyses. It was confirmed in vitro that a few of the CMV-associated chains were specific for CMV antigens.

About this clone itself: Its antigen is not identified.

CDR3 length: 13 residues. Germline CDR1 and CDR2: MNHNY and SVGAGI (reference sequence). The J segment lost 7 bases and the V segment lost 5 bases, leaving 3 bases of the junction unmatched. PCR used 60 Vbeta primers and 13 Jbeta primers. Using immunoSEQ multiplex PCR, the repertoire was profiled, and TCRdb retains in-frame clones only, with some absent. This table holds 95,000 to 100,000 clones, about 74% found once. The TCR sequence derives from a male donor in good health and CMV-seronegative. The source material was PBMCs. The chain is built from TRBV6-6 and TRBJ1-5, with TRBD1 matching 9 bases. The CDR3 nucleotides are TGTGCCAGCAGTACCGACAGGGGGCAGCCCCAGCATTTT. It yields the protein CASSTDRGQPQHF.